Here is one T cell receptor beta chain with its context. As yet, its antigen is unknown. Trimming removed 0 bases from V and 6 bases from J; junction bases left unmatched: 4. The germline V gene has CDR1 MNHEY and CDR2 SVGAGI. The length of the CDR3 is 15 residues. The PCR used 60 Vbeta and 13 Jbeta primers. Clones were read by immunoSEQ multiplex PCR, and TCRdb kept only the in-frame ones, dropping some. The sample yields roughly 120,000 clones, roughly two thirds seen once. The data belong to a study of cytomegalovirus exposure and HLA in healthy donors. About the research overall: The 95 million to 120 million unique TCR beta sequences, from approximately 170 million T cells, were found by an earlier analysis. Study-level results: Within an earlier analysis, most TCR beta V segments proved productive either about 90% or about 30% of the time. In a later analysis, CMV-associated beta chains were mostly HLA-associated, it appeared. Investigators reported around 150 TCR beta chains as tied to cytomegalovirus.

J is TRBJ2-7 and V is TRBV6-5; TRBD1 aligns across 11 bases. Material for sequencing was PBMCs. This receptor was obtained from a man between 35 and 55 years old in good health and CMV-seronegative. The CDR3: CASSYSKGTGGEQYF. The CDR3 bases are TGTGCCAGCAGTTACTCGAAGGGGACAGGGGGCGAGCAGTACTTC.